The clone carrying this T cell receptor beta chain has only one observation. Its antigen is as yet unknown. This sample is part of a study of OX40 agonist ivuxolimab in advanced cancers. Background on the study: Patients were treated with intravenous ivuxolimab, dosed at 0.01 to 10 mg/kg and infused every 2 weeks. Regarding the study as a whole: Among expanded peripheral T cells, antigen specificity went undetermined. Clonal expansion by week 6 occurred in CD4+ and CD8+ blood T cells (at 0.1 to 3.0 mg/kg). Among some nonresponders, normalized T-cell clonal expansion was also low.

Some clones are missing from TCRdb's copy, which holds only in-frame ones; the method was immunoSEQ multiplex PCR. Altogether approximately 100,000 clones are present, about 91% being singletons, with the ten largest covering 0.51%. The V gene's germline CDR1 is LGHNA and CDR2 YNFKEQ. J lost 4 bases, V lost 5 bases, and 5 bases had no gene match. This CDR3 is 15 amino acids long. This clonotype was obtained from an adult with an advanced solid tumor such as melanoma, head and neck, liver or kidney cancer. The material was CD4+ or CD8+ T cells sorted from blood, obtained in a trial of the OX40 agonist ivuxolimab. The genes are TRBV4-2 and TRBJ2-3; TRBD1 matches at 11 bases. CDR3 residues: CASSLGQGDADTQYF. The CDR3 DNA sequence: TGTGCCAGCAGCTTGGGACAGGGGGACGCAGATACGCAGTATTTT.